One sample yielded the 17 T cell receptor beta chains listed below, sequenced in a study of early T cells in non-severe SARS-CoV-2 infection. One entry per CDR3 protein, called by TCRdb with MiXCR from the 5' RACE reads. The sample carries 70,000 or so distinct CDR3 sequences, about 12% recorded once. Sequencing was performed on whole blood. Receptor source: an adult who was a healthcare worker with PCR-confirmed SARS-CoV-2 infection or an uninfected control (not recorded which).

The sample holds many counts of this clonotype. The CDR3: CASSETNLAGPFYEQYF. The CDR3 DNA reads as TGTGCCAGCAGCGAAACAAACCTAGCGGGGCCATTCTACGAGCAGTACTTC. The chain couples TRBV12-3 or TRBV12-4 to TRBJ2-7; 9 bases are shared with TRBD2. Trimming at V came to 6 bases and at J to 3 bases, leaving 15 bases not matched to a gene. The CDR3 consists of 17 residues.

This clonotype was seen repeatedly, ten times or more. This chain connects TRBV27 to TRBJ2-2; D not resolved. The length of the CDR3 is 16 residues. The ends were cut back, 2 bases at V and 4 bases at J, with 14 bases in the middle. Germline assignment: CDR1 MNHEY and CDR2 SMNVEV (reference sequence). The DNA for the CDR3 is TGTGCCAGCAGTTTAGGCTCGGCAGTGCCCACCGGGGAGCTGTTTTTT. Translating gives CASSLGSAVPTGELFF.

Many counts were recorded for this clonotype. The J gene is TRBJ2-1, the V gene TRBV11-2; TRBD2 agrees at 7 bases. This CDR3 contains 15 residues. The V gene's germline CDR1 is SGHAT and CDR2 FQNNGV. V gave up 8 bases and J gave up 8 bases; unmatched junction bases: 15. The DNA of the CDR3 is TGTGCCAGCGGGGAGGGAGGGCTTAAAATCGATGAGCAGTTCTTC. It encodes CASGEGGLKIDEQFF.

V is TRBV2 and J is TRBJ1-4; D remains unclear. Trimming shortened V by 7 bases and J by 8 bases, and 5 bases separated the two germline ends. Germline V lookup: CDR1 SNHLY, CDR2 FYNNEI. CDR3 length: 10 residues. The CDR3 DNA follows: TGTGCCAGCATAGGGGAAAAACTGTTTTTT. It specifies CASIGEKLFF.

The rearrangement uses TRBV27 and TRBJ2-5, with a weak D call TRBD1 (6 bases). Trimming stripped 3 bases from V and 0 bases from J, with 11 bases between. Germline V gene sequence: CDR1 MNHEY, CDR2 SMNVEV (reference sequence). The CDR3 consists of 15 residues. The CDR3 here is CASSFRGGNQETQYF. DNA of the CDR3: TGTGCCAGCAGTTTCCGTGGGGGCAACCAAGAGACCCAGTACTTC.

At least ten counts were recorded for this clonotype. The gene calls are TRBV4-3 and TRBJ2-1; 8 bases agree with TRBD2. After removal of 0 bases from V and 3 bases from J, the junction contained 16 bases not matched to a gene. The CDR3 sequence is 20 residues long. Germline V CDR1 and CDR2: LGHNA, YSLEER. The CDR3 sequence is CASSQDSLAGFEVGYNEQFF. The CDR3 DNA reads TGCGCCAGCAGCCAAGATTCCCTAGCGGGTTTTGAGGTGGGCTACAATGAGCAGTTCTTC.

This clonotype was seen repeatedly, ten times or more. V usage is TRBV12-5 and J usage is TRBJ2-1; the D gene is possibly TRBD2 (5 bases). V was pared by 2 bases and J by 6 bases, with 14 bases between. The CDR3 consists of 15 residues. Per germline, CDR1 LGHNT and CDR2 FRNRAP. The chain's CDR3 is CASGLLGGLSNEQFF. The CDR3 DNA follows: TGTGCTAGTGGTTTGCTCGGCGGGTTATCCAATGAGCAGTTCTTC.

This clonotype was seen a single time. This may come from a read error, since a much larger clone is one base off. The CDR3 sequence is CANRTGTGFYEQYF. The CDR3 nucleotides are TGTGCCAACAGAACCGGGACAGGGTTCTACGAGCAGTACTTC. The V gene is TRBV6-1, the J gene TRBJ2-7; 9 nucleotides align to TRBD1. The CDR3 totals 14 residues. J was trimmed by 3 bases and V by 10 bases; bases with no gene match: 10. Germline lookup yields CDR1 MNHNS and CDR2 SASEGT.

The chain links TRBV7-9 to TRBJ1-1; D is unclear. The CDR3 contains 14 residues. V shed 5 bases and J shed 1 base, with 11 bases lying between them. The germline CDR1 and CDR2 sequences are SEHNR and FQNEAQ (reference sequence). The CDR3 is CASSTGPQNTEAFF. The DNA of the CDR3 is TGTGCCAGCAGCACCGGGCCTCAGAACACTGAAGCTTTCTTT.

This chain links TRBV9 with TRBJ2-7, with D hard to call. The CDR3 is 14 residues long. Trimming shortened V by 3 bases and J by 2 bases, and 12 bases separated the two germline ends. The germline gives CDR1 SGDLS, CDR2 YYNGEE. The CDR3 DNA sequence: TGTGCCAGCAGCGAGTCGGGCAAAACCTACGAGCAGTACTTC. Amino acid sequence: CASSESGKTYEQYF.

The table lists this clonotype with many counts. J is TRBJ2-3 and V is TRBV27, with D possibly being TRBD2 (6 bases). The CDR3 loop spans 13 amino acids. Per germline, CDR1 MNHEY and CDR2 SMNVEV (reference sequence). V lost 3 bases to trimming and J lost 4 bases, with 8 bases between them. CDR3 DNA: TGTGCCAGCAGTTTGGAGGGGCCAGATACGCAGTATTTT. Its translation is CASSLEGPDTQYF.

The rearrangement joins TRBV12-3 or TRBV12-4 to TRBJ2-4; unclear D gene. The CDR3 covers 14 residues. Deletions cut 6 bases from V and 0 bases from J, with 9 bases between. For the CDR3, the DNA is TGTGCCAGCAGCCCCCACCGAGCCAAAAACATTCAGTACTTC. Amino acids: CASSPHRAKNIQYF.

The chain has TRBV6-5 and TRBJ1-1; D is possibly TRBD1 (5 bases). Germline V CDR1 and CDR2: MNHEY, SVGAGI. This CDR3 has 14 amino acids. V lost 6 bases and J lost 4, with 15 bases in between. The CDR3 sequence is CASSQGLGSTEAFF. As DNA, the CDR3 is TGTGCCAGCAGCCAGGGACTGGGGAGCACTGAAGCTTTCTTT.

The genes are TRBV29-1 and TRBJ2-7, with 10 bases matching TRBD1. The CDR3 sequence is 13 residues long. In germline, CDR1 is SQVTM, CDR2 ANQGSEA. With V trimmed by 6 bases and J by 3 bases, 5 bases remained unmatched. The CDR3 region has the DNA TGCAGCGTACCGGGACAGGGGTACTACGAGCAGTACTTC. Translated: CSVPGQGYYEQYF.

This clonotype was detected many times. This chain links TRBV9 with TRBJ1-4, with D uncertain. Per germline, CDR1 SGDLS and CDR2 YYNGEE. This CDR3 is built from 15 residues. V dropped 4 bases and J dropped 0 bases, with 10 bases sitting between them. In DNA, the CDR3 is TGTGCCAGCAGCTCGGACGGTGCAACTAATGAAAAACTGTTTTTT. Amino acid sequence: CASSSDGATNEKLFF.

This clonotype has ten or more counts. This rearrangement joins TRBV20-1 to TRBJ1-1; tentatively, D is TRBD1 (5 bases). The germline V and J ends were trimmed by 5 bases and 3 bases, with 16 bases remaining between them. CDR1 is DFQATT, CDR2 SNEGSKA, per germline (reference sequence). There are 14 residues in the CDR3. CDR3 DNA sequence: TGCAGTGCTCGGGGGGTCGGGGAACACACTGAAGCTTTCTTT. This gives the protein CSARGVGEHTEAFF.

This clonotype was counted many times. The chain employs TRBV6-2 or TRBV6-3 and TRBJ2-5; D is undetermined. V shed 2 bases and J shed 2 bases, with 6 bases lying between them. The CDR3 spans 13 residues. The germline V gene encodes CDR1 MNHEY and CDR2 SVGEGT. CDR3 nucleotides: TGTGCCAGCAGTTACGAAGGGCAAGAGACCCAGTACTTC. As protein: CASSYEGQETQYF.